This section outlines one T cell receptor (beta chain) sequence together with its context. The antigen is unknown. A read error may be the cause here, since a much bigger clone is one base away. The CDR3 end shows no conserved phenylalanine or tryptophan, and so a read error is likely. TCRdb reprocessed the reads via MiXCR and lists one record per CDR3 protein. The sample has more than 650,000 distinct CDR3 sequences, 35% to 45% seen once. The entry originates in a study of T cell repertoires in cytomegalovirus infection. Study-level points and caveats: Ex vivo responses were dominated by HLA-C-restricted CMV-specific TCR beta clonotypes.

Trimming left V 5 bases short and J 0 bases short, with 17 bases between. Per the germline V gene, CDR1 is SGHVS and CDR2 is FNYEAQ. The CDR3 loop spans 16 amino acids. This chain uses TRBV7-6 with TRBJ2-7; D ambiguous. The clonotype was recovered from a human donor in good health (CMV status not recorded). Some clones in this sample may be carry-over from other donors' samples. The sequenced sample consisted of PBMCs. The CDR3 is CASSPGDLSGSYEQYS. For the CDR3, the DNA is TGTGCCAGCAGCCCCGGCGACCTTTCCGGCTCCTACGAGCAGTACTCC.